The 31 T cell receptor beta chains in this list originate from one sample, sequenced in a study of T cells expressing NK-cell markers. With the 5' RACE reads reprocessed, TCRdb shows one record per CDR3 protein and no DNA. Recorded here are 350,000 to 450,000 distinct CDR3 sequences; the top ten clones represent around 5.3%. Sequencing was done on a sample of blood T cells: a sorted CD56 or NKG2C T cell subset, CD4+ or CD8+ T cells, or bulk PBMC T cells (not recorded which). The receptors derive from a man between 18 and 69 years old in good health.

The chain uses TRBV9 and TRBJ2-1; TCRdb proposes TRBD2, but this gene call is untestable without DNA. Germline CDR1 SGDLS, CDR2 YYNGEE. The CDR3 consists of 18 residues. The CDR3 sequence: CASSAQPIAGATYNEQFF.

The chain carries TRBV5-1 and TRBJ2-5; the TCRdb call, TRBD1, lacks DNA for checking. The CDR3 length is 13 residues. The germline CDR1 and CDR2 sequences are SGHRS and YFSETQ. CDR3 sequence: CASSPGQKETQYF.

The CDR3 loop is CSGMGRPARETQYF. The chain couples TRBV20-1 to TRBJ2-5. CDR3 length: 14 amino acids. Germline CDR1 is DFQATT and CDR2 is SNEGSKA (reference sequence).

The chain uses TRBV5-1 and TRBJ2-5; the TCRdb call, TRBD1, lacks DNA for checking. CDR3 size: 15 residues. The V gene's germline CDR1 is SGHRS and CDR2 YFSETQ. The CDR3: CASSKDRGPKETQYF.

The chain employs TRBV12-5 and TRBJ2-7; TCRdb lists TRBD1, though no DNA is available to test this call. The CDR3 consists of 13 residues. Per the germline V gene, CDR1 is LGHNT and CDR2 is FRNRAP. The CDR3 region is CASGPGQTYEQYF.

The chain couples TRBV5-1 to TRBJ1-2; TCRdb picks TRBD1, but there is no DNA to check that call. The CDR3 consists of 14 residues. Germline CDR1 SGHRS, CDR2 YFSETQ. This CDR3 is CASSESTLQEIVTF.

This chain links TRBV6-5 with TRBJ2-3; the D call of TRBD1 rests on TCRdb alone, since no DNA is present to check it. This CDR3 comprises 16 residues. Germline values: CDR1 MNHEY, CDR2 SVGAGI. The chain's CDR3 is CASRLHGTGVTDTQYF.

CDR3 residues: CASSVAPLSGGLETQYF. The V and J genes are TRBV9 and TRBJ2-5; absent DNA, TCRdb's TRBD2 call cannot be checked. Germline lookup yields CDR1 SGDLS and CDR2 YYNGEE. The CDR3 runs to 17 residues.

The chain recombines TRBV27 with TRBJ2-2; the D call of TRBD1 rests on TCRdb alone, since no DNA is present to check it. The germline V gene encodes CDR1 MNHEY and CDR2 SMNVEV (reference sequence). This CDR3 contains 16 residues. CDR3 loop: CASSSYSARQSGELFF.

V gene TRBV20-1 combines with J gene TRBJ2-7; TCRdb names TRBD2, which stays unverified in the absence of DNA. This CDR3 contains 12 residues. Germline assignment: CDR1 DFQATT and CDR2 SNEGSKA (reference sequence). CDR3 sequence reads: CSAAVGEHEQYF.

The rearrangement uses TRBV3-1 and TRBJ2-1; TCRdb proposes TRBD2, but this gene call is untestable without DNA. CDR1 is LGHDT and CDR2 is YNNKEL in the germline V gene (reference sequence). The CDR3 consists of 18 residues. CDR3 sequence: CASSHATGLAGGPREQFF.

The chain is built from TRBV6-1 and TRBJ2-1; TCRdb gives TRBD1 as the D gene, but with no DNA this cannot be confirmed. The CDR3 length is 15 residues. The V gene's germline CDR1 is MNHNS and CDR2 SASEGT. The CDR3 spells CASRRTGISYNEQFF.

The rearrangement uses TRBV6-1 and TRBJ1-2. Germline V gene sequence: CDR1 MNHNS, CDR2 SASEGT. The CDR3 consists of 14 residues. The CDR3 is CASSEMERFYGYTF.

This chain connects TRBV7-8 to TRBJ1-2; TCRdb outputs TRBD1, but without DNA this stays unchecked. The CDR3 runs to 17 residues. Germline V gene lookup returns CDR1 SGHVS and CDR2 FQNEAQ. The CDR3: CASSFKSGSLANYGYTF. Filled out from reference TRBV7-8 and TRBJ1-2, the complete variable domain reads GAGVSQSPRYKVAKRGQDVALRCDPISGHVSLFWYQQALGQGPEFLTYFQNEAQLDKSGLPSDRFFAERPEGSVSTLKIQRTQQEDSAVYLCASSFKSGSLANYGYTFGSGTRLTVV.

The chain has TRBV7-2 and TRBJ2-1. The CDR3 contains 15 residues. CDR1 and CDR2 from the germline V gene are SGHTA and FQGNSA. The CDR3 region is CASSPQVVAYNEQFF.

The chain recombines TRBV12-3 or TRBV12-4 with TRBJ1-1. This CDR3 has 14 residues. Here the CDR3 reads CASRRTYMNTEAFF.

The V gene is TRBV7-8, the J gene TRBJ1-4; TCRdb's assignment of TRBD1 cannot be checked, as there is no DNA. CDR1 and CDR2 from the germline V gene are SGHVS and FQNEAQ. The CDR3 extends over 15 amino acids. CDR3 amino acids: CASSANRGRSEKLFF.

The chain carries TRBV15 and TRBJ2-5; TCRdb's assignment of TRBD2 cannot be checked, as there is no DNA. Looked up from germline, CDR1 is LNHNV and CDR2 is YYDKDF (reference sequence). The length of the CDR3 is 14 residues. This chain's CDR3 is CATSVTSGEETQYF.

The CDR3: CASSQETNRGGSSPLHF. V is TRBV3-1 and J is TRBJ1-6; the TRBD1 assignment by TCRdb is unverifiable without DNA. This CDR3 has 17 residues. Germline lookup yields CDR1 LGHDT and CDR2 YNNKEL (reference sequence).

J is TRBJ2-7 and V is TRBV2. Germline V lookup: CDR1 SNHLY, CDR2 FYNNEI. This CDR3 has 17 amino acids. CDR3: CASSEAILIGYRYEQYF.

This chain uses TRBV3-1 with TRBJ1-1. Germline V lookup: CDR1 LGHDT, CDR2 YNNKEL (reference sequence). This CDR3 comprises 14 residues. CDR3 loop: CASSPSLEDAEAFF. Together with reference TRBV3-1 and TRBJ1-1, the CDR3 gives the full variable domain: DTAVSQTPKYLVTQMGNDKSIKCEQNLGHDTMYWYKQDSKKFLKIMFSYNNKELIINETVPNRFSPKSPDKAHLNLHINSLELGDSAVYFCASSPSLEDAEAFFGQGTRLTVV.

CDR3 loop: CASRTGYPFLGTEAFF. This chain joins TRBV11-2 and TRBJ1-1; with no DNA, the TCRdb D assignment of TRBD1 cannot be verified. The CDR3 is 16 residues long. Germline V gene data show CDR1 as SGHAT and CDR2 as FQNNGV.

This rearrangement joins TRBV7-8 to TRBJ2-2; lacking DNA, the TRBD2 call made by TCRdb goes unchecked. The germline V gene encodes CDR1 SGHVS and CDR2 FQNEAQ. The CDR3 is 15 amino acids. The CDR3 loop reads CASSQTSPNTGELFF.

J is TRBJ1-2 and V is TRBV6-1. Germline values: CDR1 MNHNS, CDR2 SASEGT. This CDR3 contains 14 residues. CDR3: CASSQFSSNYGYTF.

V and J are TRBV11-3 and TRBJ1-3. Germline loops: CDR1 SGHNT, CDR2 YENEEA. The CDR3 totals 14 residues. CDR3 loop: CASSRGGPRNTIYF. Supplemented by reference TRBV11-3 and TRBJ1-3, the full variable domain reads EAGVVQSPRYKIIEKKQPVAFWCNPISGHNTLYWYLQNLGQGPELLIRYENEEAVDDSQLPKDRFSAERLKGVDSTLKIQPAELGDSAVYLCASSRGGPRNTIYFGEGSWLTVV.

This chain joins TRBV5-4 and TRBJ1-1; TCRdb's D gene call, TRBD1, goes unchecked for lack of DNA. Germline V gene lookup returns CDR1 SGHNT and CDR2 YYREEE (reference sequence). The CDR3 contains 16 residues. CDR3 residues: CASSPIHRTGATEAFF.

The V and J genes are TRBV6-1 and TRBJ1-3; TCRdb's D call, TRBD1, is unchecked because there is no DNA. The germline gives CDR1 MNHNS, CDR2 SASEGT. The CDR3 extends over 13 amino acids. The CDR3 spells CASSITGRDTIYF.

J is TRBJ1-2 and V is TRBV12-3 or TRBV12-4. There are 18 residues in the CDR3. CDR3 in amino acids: CASSPPLRAPKTFYGYTF.

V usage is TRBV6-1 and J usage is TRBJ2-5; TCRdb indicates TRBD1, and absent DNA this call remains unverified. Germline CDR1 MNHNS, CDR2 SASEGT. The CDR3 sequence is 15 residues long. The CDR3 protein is CASSGNTGSQETQYF.

The CDR3: CASSRGTFGEQFF. The V call is TRBV14, the J call TRBJ2-1; there is no DNA to check the TCRdb D call of TRBD2. The CDR3 loop spans 13 amino acids. Germline assignment: CDR1 SGHDN and CDR2 FVKESK.

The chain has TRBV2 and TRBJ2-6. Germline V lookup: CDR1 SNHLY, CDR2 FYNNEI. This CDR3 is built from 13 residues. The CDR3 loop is CASRLRGANVLTF. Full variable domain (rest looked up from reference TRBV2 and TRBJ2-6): EPEVTQTPSHQVTQMGQEVILRCVPISNHLYFYWYRQILGQKVEFLVSFYNNEISEKSEIFDDQFSVERPDGSNFTLKIRSTKLEDSAMYFCASRLRGANVLTFGAGSRLTVL.